This TCR beta chain was profiled in a study of T cell changes during pregnancy in multiple sclerosis. The table came from immunoSEQ multiplex PCR; TCRdb's copy has only in-frame clones and leaves some out. The sample yields 90,000 to 150,000 clones, under 95% seen once. Trimming removed 0 bases at V and 4 bases at J, with 8 bases between. The CDR3 is 14 residues long. Germline V gene data show CDR1 as SGHTA and CDR2 as FQGNSA. V is TRBV7-2 and J is TRBJ2-3; D is unresolved. The source material was peripheral blood, sampled before pregnancy. The sequence derives from a female donor with multiple sclerosis, enrolled in a pregnancy study. CDR3 sequence: CASSLALDSDTQYF. DNA for the CDR3: TGTGCCAGCAGCTTAGCCCTAGACTCAGATACGCAGTATTTT.